This entry lists 15 T cell receptor beta chains sequenced from one sample in a study of response to subunit inactivated influenza vaccine. One entry per CDR3 protein, called by TCRdb with MiXCR from the RT-PCR reads. The table lists more than 450,000 distinct CDR3 sequences, around 11% of them singletons. Sequenced material: PBMCs from blood, taken on the day of vaccination. These receptor sequences come from a man aged 50-60 years who received an inactivated influenza vaccine.

V is TRBV24-1 and J is TRBJ2-1; 8 bases fit TRBD2. The germline gives CDR1 KGHDR, CDR2 SFDVKD. This CDR3 is 16 amino acids long. J was trimmed by 6 bases and V by 4 bases; bases with no gene match: 10. Here the CDR3 DNA reads TGTGCCACCAGTGACCCGGACGGGAGGGCCAGCAATGAGCAGTTCTTC. This gives the protein CATSDPDGRASNEQFF.

This clonotype appeared a few times. This chain uses TRBV29-1 with TRBJ2-5; D possibly corresponds to TRBD2 (6 bases). The ends were cut back, 3 bases at V and 6 bases at J, with 20 bases in the middle. Germline-derived CDR1 and CDR2 are SQVTM and ANQGSEA. The CDR3 has 15 amino acids. The CDR3 is CSVDGASVLPQTQYF. Written as DNA, the CDR3 is TGCAGCGTTGATGGGGCTAGCGTACTACCCCAGACCCAGTACTTC.

The chain combines TRBV14 with TRBJ1-6, with no clear D. Germline loops: CDR1 SGHDN, CDR2 FVKESK. The CDR3 length is 13 residues. Trimming cost V 1 base and J 7 bases, with 5 bases left between them. The CDR3 DNA reads TGTGCCAGCAGCCAAGTCCCCAATTCACCCCTCCACTTT. It codes for CASSQVPNSPLHF.

Details on this clonotype: Germline and junction disagree at one end, which may indicate a read error. The chain carries TRBV20-1 and TRBJ2-7; D may be TRBD1 or TRBD2 (5 bases each). The CDR3 covers 13 residues. Germline CDR1 DFQATT, CDR2 SNEGSKA (reference sequence). The CDR3 bases are TGCAGTGCTGGAGACAGCGGAACCTACGAGCAGTACTTC. It specifies CSAGDSGTYEQYF.

The chain combines TRBV10-3 with TRBJ1-1; a possible D gene is TRBD1 (5 bases). V was trimmed by 3 bases and J by 6 bases, leaving 17 bases between them. The CDR3 length is 15 residues. CDR1 ENHRY and CDR2 SYGVKD come from the germline V gene. CDR3 bases: TGTGCCATCAGTGAAGTGTATGGGGGGATCGCTGAAGCTTTCTTT. This codes for CAISEVYGGIAEAFF.

This clonotype was picked up a small number of times. V usage is TRBV15 and J usage is TRBJ2-1; D may be TRBD2 (6 bases). The CDR3 runs 15 residues. Trimming cost V 0 bases and J 5 bases, with 11 bases left between them. The germline V gene encodes CDR1 LNHNV and CDR2 YYDKDF (reference sequence). The CDR3 region is CATSRDWGDHNEQFF. As DNA, the CDR3 is TGTGCCACCAGCAGAGATTGGGGGGACCACAATGAGCAGTTCTTC.

This clonotype showed up just a few times. The V and J genes are TRBV5-1 and TRBJ2-7; D may correspond to TRBD1 or TRBD2 (5 bases each). Between the trimmed V and J ends, which lost 2 bases and 5 bases, there was a span of 11 bases. Germline CDR1 reads SGHRS; CDR2 reads YFSETQ. This CDR3 has 13 amino acids. CDR3 loop: CASSLTGTDEQYF. CDR3 nucleotide sequence: TGCGCCAGCAGCTTAACTGGGACCGACGAGCAGTACTTC.

The table lists this clonotype with a few counts. The chain links TRBV28 to TRBJ1-5; 12 nucleotides agree with TRBD1. Germline CDR1 reads MDHEN; CDR2 reads SYDVKM. CDR3 length: 17 amino acids. The V segment lost 4 bases and the J segment 6 bases; nucleotides outside the gene matches: 10. The CDR3 loop reads CASSSGQGAIFGQPQHF. CDR3 DNA: TGTGCCAGCAGTTCGGGACAGGGGGCGATTTTCGGTCAGCCCCAGCATTTT.

Many counts were recorded for this clonotype. This rearrangement joins TRBV12-3 or TRBV12-4 to TRBJ1-1; D ambiguous. With 5 bases removed from V and 4 bases from J, the gap between germline ends came to 20 bases. The CDR3 is 16 residues long. CDR3 region: CASSLSARIWSTEAFF. The CDR3 DNA reads as TGTGCCAGCAGTCTTTCCGCTCGGATCTGGAGCACTGAAGCTTTCTTT.

This clonotype was recorded a few times. The chain combines TRBV29-1 with TRBJ2-7, with 10 bases identical to TRBD1. The germline V gene encodes CDR1 SQVTM and CDR2 ANQGSEA. V shed 7 bases, J shed 13 bases, and the junction held 16 bases outside the gene matches. CDR3 length: 13 residues. The CDR3 sequence is CSASGTGVPRGYF. The CDR3 region has the DNA TGCAGCGCCTCCGGGACAGGGGTGCCCCGGGGATACTTC.

This chain uses TRBV29-1 with TRBJ2-7; D is possibly TRBD2 (6 bases). The CDR3 has 14 amino acids. The V gene's germline CDR1 is SQVTM and CDR2 ANQGSEA. Trimming removed 6 bases from V and 5 bases from J, with 20 bases in between. CDR3 sequence: CSVRGLSEGHEQYF. CDR3 DNA: TGCAGCGTAAGAGGACTATCCGAGGGCCACGAGCAGTACTTC.

This clonotype was observed many times. The chain combines TRBV3-1 with TRBJ2-1; 14 bases are shared with TRBD2. Trimming removed 4 bases from V and 9 bases from J; junction bases left unmatched: 8. Germline V gene data show CDR1 as LGHDT and CDR2 as YNNKEL (reference sequence). The CDR3 loop spans 16 amino acids. The CDR3 loop is CASSPFGLAGGREQFF. The CDR3 DNA reads as TGTGCCAGCAGCCCGTTCGGACTAGCGGGGGGACGTGAGCAGTTCTTC.

The chain carries TRBV6-2 or TRBV6-3 and TRBJ2-5; the D is unclear. The V end was cut by 3 bases, the J end by 5 bases, with 16 bases between. CDR3 length equals 15 residues. CDR1 is MNHEY and CDR2 is SVGEGT in the germline V gene. CDR3 in amino acids: CASSYQDPLSETQYF. CDR3 nucleotide sequence: TGTGCCAGCAGTTATCAAGACCCTCTGTCGGAGACCCAGTACTTC.

This sequence joins TRBV7-2 and TRBJ2-1, with unresolved D. CDR1 SGHTA and CDR2 FQGNSA come from the germline V gene. The ends were cut back, 3 bases at V and 6 bases at J, with 15 bases in the middle. The CDR3 extends over 15 amino acids. Here the CDR3 DNA reads TGTGCCAGCAGCTTCTTGACCGCGAGTGGCAATGAGCAGTTCTTC. Protein product: CASSFLTASGNEQFF.

This clonotype showed up just a few times. The chain joins TRBV5-1 to TRBJ2-7; possibly TRBD1 or TRBD2 for D (5 bases each). V was clipped by 1 base and J by 1 base, with 15 bases between them. This CDR3 region has 16 residues. Germline lookup yields CDR1 SGHRS and CDR2 YFSETQ. CDR3 sequence: CASSLYGTGGSYEQYF. The CDR3 DNA is TGCGCCAGCAGCTTGTACGGGACCGGCGGTTCCTACGAGCAGTACTTC.